Listed below are T cell receptor beta chains from one sample, sequenced in a study of radiation and T cells in renal cell carcinoma. The method was immunoSEQ multiplex PCR; TCRdb's version includes in-frame clones alone and lacks a portion of them. The sample lists some 140,000 clones, about 88% occurring once. This specimen was blood, taken from a patient whose treatment included radiotherapy and nephrectomy. These receptors all come from a woman in her 50s with renal cell carcinoma. The CDR3 runs from the conserved cysteine through the conserved F or W. The D gene is left open where the match is weak. Expanded clones are given a class, and other clones once, few, many or no size at all.

size	V	D	J	CDR3	DNA
NA	TRBV6-1	TRBD1	TRBJ2-3	CASSAGTGGRDTQYF	TGTGCCAGCAGTGCCGGGACAGGGGGCAGGGATACGCAGTATTTT
NA	TRBV18	TRBD1	TRBJ1-1	CASSLGTGDEAFF	TGTGCCAGCTCACTGGGAACAGGGGATGAAGCTTTCTTT
NA	TRBV5-1	NA	TRBJ2-2	CASSLDSGGSTGELFF	TGCGCCAGCAGCTTGGATTCCGGGGGCAGTACCGGGGAGCTGTTTTTT
NA	TRBV28	TRBD2	TRBJ2-1	CASSKGLAGGNEQFF	TGTGCCAGCAGTAAAGGTCTAGCGGGGGGGAATGAGCAGTTCTTC
NA	TRBV6-6	NA	TRBJ1-5	CASSYAPGPTDQPQHF	TGTGCCAGCAGTTACGCGCCGGGCCCCACCGATCAGCCCCAGCATTTT
NA	TRBV2	NA	TRBJ1-2	CASTRWGRIGYTF	TGTGCCAGCACCAGATGGGGGAGGATTGGCTACACCTTC
NA	TRBV6-6	NA	TRBJ1-5	CASSDGYSNQPQHF	TGTGCCAGCAGTGACGGATATAGCAATCAGCCCCAGCATTTT
few	TRBV7-9	NA	TRBJ1-2	CASSPQAGLFYGYTF	TGTGCCAGCAGCCCCCAGGCAGGGCTTTTCTATGGCTACACCTTC
NA	TRBV9	TRBD2	TRBJ2-1	CASSVRLMGTSGFNEQFF	TGTGCCAGCAGCGTACGTTTAATGGGTACTAGCGGGTTTAATGAGCAGTTCTTC
NA	TRBV7-8	NA	TRBJ1-2	CASSPINREVNGYTF	TGTGCCAGCAGCCCGATAAACAGGGAAGTTAATGGCTACACCTTC
NA	TRBV7-9	NA	TRBJ2-2	CASSLGPGIGGELFF	TGTGCCAGCAGCTTAGGTCCAGGGATCGGCGGGGAGCTGTTTTTT
NA	TRBV11-2	NA	TRBJ2-2	CASSYQGLTRLELFF	TGTGCCAGCAGCTACCAGGGGCTGACACGTCTGGAGCTGTTTTTT
few	TRBV7-9	NA	TRBJ1-2	CASSLVTTSSYGYTF	TGTGCCAGCAGCTTAGTAACGACATCCTCCTATGGCTACACCTTC
NA	TRBV7-9	TRBD1	TRBJ1-2	CASSTTGEDGYTF	TGTGCCAGCAGCACCACAGGGGAGGATGGCTACACCTTC
NA	TRBV5-1	NA	TRBJ2-7	CASSFANRDEQYF	TGCGCCAGCAGCTTTGCAAACAGGGACGAGCAGTACTTC
NA	TRBV6-5	NA	TRBJ1-2	CASRPGAAGYTF	TGTGCCAGCAGGCCAGGGGCGGCTGGCTACACCTTC
NA	TRBV25-1	TRBD2	TRBJ2-1	CASSGGPSGGDEQFF	TGTGCCAGCAGTGGGGGTCCTAGCGGGGGTGATGAGCAGTTCTTC
NA	TRBV29-1	TRBD2	TRBJ2-2	CSAHTSGGAGELFF	TGCAGCGCCCACACTAGCGGGGGTGCCGGGGAGCTGTTTTTT
few	TRBV7-9	NA	TRBJ1-5	CASRQGDQPQHF	TGTGCCAGCAGGCAAGGGGATCAGCCCCAGCATTTT
NA	TRBV19	NA	TRBJ1-1	CASSIGRTEAFF	TGTGCCAGTAGTATAGGGAGGACTGAAGCTTTCTTT
NA	TRBV5-1	NA	TRBJ2-3	CASSFGRRIADTQYF	TGCGCCAGCAGCTTTGGCAGGCGTATCGCAGATACGCAGTATTTT
NA	TRBV7-2	TRBD1	TRBJ2-1	CASSTESTGVQEQFF	TGTGCCAGCAGCACAGAAAGTACAGGGGTCCAGGAGCAGTTCTTC
NA	TRBV19	NA	TRBJ1-1	CASSIAIGSSEAFF	TGTGCCAGTAGTATAGCCATAGGGTCGAGTGAAGCTTTCTTT
NA	TRBV6-5	NA	TRBJ1-2	CASSYTPIWGYTF	TGTGCCAGCAGTTACACCCCCATTTGGGGCTACACCTTC
NA	TRBV19	NA	TRBJ1-3	CASSRWGVKSSGNTIYF	TGTGCCAGTAGTAGATGGGGAGTCAAGAGCTCTGGAAACACCATATATTTT
NA	TRBV19	NA	TRBJ2-2	CATKPRGNTGELFF	TGTGCCACCAAACCCAGGGGGAACACCGGGGAGCTGTTTTTT
NA	TRBV7-9	NA	TRBJ1-2	CASSLSTMRGYGYTF	TGTGCCAGCAGCTTAAGTACTATGAGGGGCTATGGCTACACCTTC
once	TRBV11-2	TRBD2	TRBJ2-7	CASSHTSGGMDEQYF	TGTGCCAGCAGCCACACTAGCGGGGGAATGGACGAGCAGTACTTC
NA	TRBV6-6	NA	TRBJ1-1	CASSYSPANTEAFF	TGTGCCAGCAGTTACTCCCCAGCTAACACTGAAGCTTTCTTT
NA	TRBV28	NA	TRBJ1-1	CASRRQPNTEAFF	TGTGCCAGCAGAAGACAGCCGAACACTGAAGCTTTCTTT
NA	TRBV5-6	TRBD1	TRBJ1-2	CASSTLQTGGSIVYGYTF	TGTGCCAGCAGCACCCTCCAGACAGGGGGTAGTATTGTATATGGCTACACCTTC
NA	TRBV5-1	TRBD1	TRBJ1-1	CASSLGPQDRGMVFF	TGCGCCAGCAGCTTGGGGCCTCAGGACAGGGGTATGGTTTTCTTT
few	TRBV7-9	NA	TRBJ1-5	CASSLDKGPEPQHF	TGTGCCAGCAGCTTAGACAAGGGCCCGGAGCCCCAGCATTTT
NA	TRBV9	TRBD1	TRBJ2-3	CASSVRQGTTDTQYF	TGTGCCAGCAGCGTTCGACAGGGAACCACAGATACGCAGTATTTT
NA	TRBV18	NA	TRBJ2-7	CASSEGGSWSDEQYF	TGTGCCAGCTCAGAAGGGGGATCTTGGTCCGACGAGCAGTACTTC
NA	TRBV19	NA	TRBJ2-1	CASTLLRGAERGEQFF	TGTGCCAGTACTTTACTTCGGGGGGCCGAACGGGGTGAGCAGTTCTTC
NA	TRBV19	NA	TRBJ1-5	CASSSLGGQPQHF	TGTGCCAGTAGTTCGTTAGGGGGACAGCCCCAGCATTTT
NA	TRBV7-2	NA	TRBJ1-1	CASSRLRGTEAFF	TGTGCCAGCAGCAGGCTGAGGGGCACTGAAGCTTTCTTT
NA	TRBV29-1	NA	TRBJ1-1	CSVADGLNTEAFF	TGCAGCGTAGCAGACGGTTTGAACACTGAAGCTTTCTTT
NA	TRBV5-1	NA	TRBJ2-3	CASSFAADTQYF	TGCGCCAGCAGCTTCGCGGCAGATACGCAGTATTTT
once	TRBV29-1	TRBD2	TRBJ2-7	CSVDRRGVAVYEQYF	TGCAGCGTCGACCGTCGGGGGGTAGCGGTCTACGAGCAGTACTTC
once	TRBV19	TRBD1	TRBJ1-2	CATVDRGRYGYTF	TGTGCCACCGTAGACAGGGGGCGCTATGGCTACACCTTC
NA	TRBV7-9	NA	TRBJ2-5	CASSFVGFQETQYF	TGTGCCAGCAGCTTCGTGGGGTTCCAAGAGACCCAGTACTTC
once	TRBV6-6	NA	TRBJ2-3	CASRPSTDTQYF	TGTGCCAGCAGACCTAGCACAGATACGCAGTATTTT
NA	TRBV2	TRBD2	TRBJ2-5	CASSEALRLAGGETQYF	TGTGCCAGCAGTGAAGCGCTTCGGCTAGCGGGGGGGGAGACCCAGTACTTC
NA	TRBV29-1	TRBD2	TRBJ2-3	CSAPHSGGVTDTQYF	TGCAGCGCCCCGCATAGCGGGGGGGTCACAGATACGCAGTATTTT
NA	TRBV19	NA	TRBJ1-4	CASSPTRANEKLFF	TGTGCCAGTAGCCCAACACGAGCTAATGAAAAACTGTTTTTT
few	TRBV5-6	TRBD2	TRBJ2-3	CASSSTSGSTDTQYF	TGTGCCAGCAGCTCGACTAGCGGGAGCACAGATACGCAGTATTTT
NA	TRBV29-1	NA	TRBJ1-2	CSVGAEHSYTF	TGCAGCGTTGGAGCTGAACATTCCTACACCTTC
NA	TRBV15	NA	TRBJ2-2	CATSSRYTGELFF	TGTGCCACCAGCTCCCGATACACCGGGGAGCTGTTTTTT
NA	TRBV9	NA	TRBJ2-2	CASSVVPGPGELFF	TGTGCCAGCAGCGTAGTTCCGGGGCCCGGGGAGCTGTTTTTT
NA	TRBV18	NA	TRBJ2-5	CASSPPSGVQETQYF	TGTGCCAGCTCACCACCGTCTGGGGTCCAAGAGACCCAGTACTTC